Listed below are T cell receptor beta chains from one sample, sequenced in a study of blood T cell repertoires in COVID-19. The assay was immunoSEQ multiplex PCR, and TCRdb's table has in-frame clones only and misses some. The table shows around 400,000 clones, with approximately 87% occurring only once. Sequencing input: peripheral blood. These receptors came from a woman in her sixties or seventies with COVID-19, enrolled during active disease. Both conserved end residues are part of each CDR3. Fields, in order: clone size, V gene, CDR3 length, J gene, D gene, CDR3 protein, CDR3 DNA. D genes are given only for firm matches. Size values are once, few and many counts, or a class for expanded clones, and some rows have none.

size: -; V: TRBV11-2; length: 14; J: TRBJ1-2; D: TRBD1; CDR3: CASSPGQGIYGYTF; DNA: TGTGCCAGCAGCCCTGGACAGGGAATCTATGGCTACACCTTC
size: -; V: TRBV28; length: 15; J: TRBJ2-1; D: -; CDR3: CASSPPRGSTNEQFF; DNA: TGTGCCAGCAGTCCACCCCGAGGTTCGACCAATGAGCAGTTCTTC
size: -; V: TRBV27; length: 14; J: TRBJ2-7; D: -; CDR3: CASSRQPKNYEQYF; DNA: TGTGCCAGCAGCCGACAGCCTAAAAACTACGAGCAGTACTTC
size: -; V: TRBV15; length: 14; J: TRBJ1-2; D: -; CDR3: CATSRVVRRYGYTF; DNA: TGTGCCACCAGCAGAGTTGTCAGGCGTTATGGCTACACCTTC
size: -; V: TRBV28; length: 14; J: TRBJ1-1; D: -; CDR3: CASSTGIWRTEAFF; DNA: TGTGCCAGCAGCACAGGGATATGGCGCACTGAAGCTTTCTTT
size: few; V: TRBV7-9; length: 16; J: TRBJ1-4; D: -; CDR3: CASSFIQTGRNEKLFF; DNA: TGTGCCAGCAGCTTCATACAGACAGGCCGGAATGAAAAACTGTTTTTT
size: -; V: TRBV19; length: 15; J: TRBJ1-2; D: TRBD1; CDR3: CASSPLTGGNYGYTF; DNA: TGTGCCAGTAGTCCTTTGACAGGGGGGAACTATGGCTACACCTTC
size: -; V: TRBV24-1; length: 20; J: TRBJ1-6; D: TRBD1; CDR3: CATSDLVPGQGSSYNSPLHF; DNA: TGTGCCACCAGTGATTTGGTTCCGGGACAGGGCAGCTCCTATAATTCACCCCTCCACTTT
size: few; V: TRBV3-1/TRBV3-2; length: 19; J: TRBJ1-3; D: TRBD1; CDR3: CASSPGGQGLLAPGNTIYF; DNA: TGTGCCAGCAGCCCCGGGGGACAGGGTCTGCTAGCTCCTGGAAACACCATATATTTT
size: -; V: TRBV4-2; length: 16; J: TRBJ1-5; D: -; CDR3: CASSGGDRRLNQPQHF; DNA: TGTGCCAGCAGCGGGGGAGACAGGCGTTTGAATCAGCCCCAGCATTTT
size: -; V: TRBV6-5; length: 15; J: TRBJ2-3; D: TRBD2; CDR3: CASVSERGGTDTQYF; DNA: TGTGCCAGCGTCTCCGAGCGGGGGGGCACAGATACGCAGTATTTT
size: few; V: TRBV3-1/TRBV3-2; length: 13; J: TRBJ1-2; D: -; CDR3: CASSPERTSGYTF; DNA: TGTGCCAGCAGCCCGGAACGGACAAGTGGCTACACCTTC
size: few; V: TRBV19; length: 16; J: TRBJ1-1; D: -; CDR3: CASATPGHFMNTEAFF; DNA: TGTGCCAGTGCCACTCCGGGACACTTCATGAACACTGAAGCTTTCTTT
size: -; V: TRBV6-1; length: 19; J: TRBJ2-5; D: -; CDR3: CASSEAIRVGPTGSKTQYF; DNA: TGTGCCAGCAGTGAAGCGATCCGAGTAGGACCTACAGGGTCTAAGACCCAGTACTTC
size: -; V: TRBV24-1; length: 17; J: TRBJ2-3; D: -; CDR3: CATSDFGRGHGTDTQYF; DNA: TGTGCCACCAGTGATTTCGGGAGGGGGCATGGTACAGATACGCAGTATTTT
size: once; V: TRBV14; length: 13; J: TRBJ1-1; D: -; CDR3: CASSQESVSEAFF; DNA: TGTGCCAGCAGCCAAGAGTCAGTAAGTGAAGCTTTCTTT
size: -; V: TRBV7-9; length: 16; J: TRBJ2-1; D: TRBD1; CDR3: CASSTPDPGQGIEQFF; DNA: TGTGCCAGCAGCACCCCCGATCCGGGACAGGGAATTGAGCAGTTCTTC
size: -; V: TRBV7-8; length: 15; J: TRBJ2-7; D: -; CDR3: CASSTSYDRAYEQYF; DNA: TGTGCCAGCAGCACCTCCTATGACAGAGCCTACGAGCAGTACTTC
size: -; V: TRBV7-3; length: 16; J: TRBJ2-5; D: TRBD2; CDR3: CASSSRTSGGKETQYF; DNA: TGTGCCAGCAGCTCCCGGACTAGCGGGGGGAAAGAGACCCAGTACTTC
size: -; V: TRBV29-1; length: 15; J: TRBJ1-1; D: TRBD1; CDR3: CSGRDRLKRETEAFF; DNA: TGCAGCGGGCGGGACAGGTTAAAGAGGGAGACTGAAGCTTTCTTT
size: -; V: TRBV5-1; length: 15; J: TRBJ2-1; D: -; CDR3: CASSYGTGVWNEQFF; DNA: TGCGCCAGCAGCTACGGGACTGGGGTTTGGAATGAGCAGTTCTTC
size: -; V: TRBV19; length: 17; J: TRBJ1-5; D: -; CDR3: CASSPPSGDYSNQPQHF; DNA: TGTGCCAGTAGTCCTCCGAGCGGGGATTATAGCAATCAGCCCCAGCATTTT
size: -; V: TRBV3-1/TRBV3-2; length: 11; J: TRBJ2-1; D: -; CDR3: CASSARDLTFF; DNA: TGTGCCAGCAGCGCCCGGGACTTGACCTTCTTC
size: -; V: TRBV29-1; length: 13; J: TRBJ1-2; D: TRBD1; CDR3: CSVTLTGGYGYTF; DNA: TGCAGCGTTACACTAACAGGGGGCTATGGCTACACCTTC
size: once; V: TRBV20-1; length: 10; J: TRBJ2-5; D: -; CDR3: CSVQVETQYF; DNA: TGCAGTGTTCAGGTGGAGACCCAGTACTTC
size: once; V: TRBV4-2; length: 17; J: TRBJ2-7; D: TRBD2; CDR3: CASSRRLAGGKTYEQYF; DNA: TGTGCCAGCAGCCGCAGACTAGCGGGGGGGAAGACCTACGAGCAGTACTTC
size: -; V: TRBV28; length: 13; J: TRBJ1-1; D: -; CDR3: CASSLRGITEAFF; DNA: TGTGCCAGCAGCCTTCGAGGGATCACTGAAGCTTTCTTT
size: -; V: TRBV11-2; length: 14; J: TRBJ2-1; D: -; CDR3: CASSLAEGYNEQFF; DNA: TGTGCCAGCAGCCTCGCGGAGGGTTACAATGAGCAGTTCTTC
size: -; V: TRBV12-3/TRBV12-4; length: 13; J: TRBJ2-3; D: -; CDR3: CASSSQGRDTQYF; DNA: TGTGCCAGCAGTTCCCAGGGGCGGGATACGCAGTATTTT
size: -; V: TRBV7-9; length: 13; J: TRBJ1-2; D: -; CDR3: CASSRQIAYGYTF; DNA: TGTGCCAGCAGCCGACAGATAGCCTATGGCTACACCTTC
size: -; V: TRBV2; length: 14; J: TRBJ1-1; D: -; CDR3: CASSVRTMNTEAFF; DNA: TGTGCCAGCAGTGTCAGAACTATGAACACTGAAGCTTTCTTT
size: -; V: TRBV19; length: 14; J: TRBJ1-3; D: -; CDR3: CASTPGLGGNTIYF; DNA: TGTGCCAGTACCCCGGGACTGGGGGGAAACACCATATATTTT
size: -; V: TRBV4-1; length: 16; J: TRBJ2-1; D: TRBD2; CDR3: CASSQASRTRANEQFF; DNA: TGCGCCAGCAGCCAAGCGTCTAGGACTAGAGCGAATGAGCAGTTCTTC
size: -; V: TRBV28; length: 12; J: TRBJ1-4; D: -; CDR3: CASSVRKEKLFF; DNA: TGTGCCAGCTCGGTGAGAAAGGAAAAACTGTTTTTT
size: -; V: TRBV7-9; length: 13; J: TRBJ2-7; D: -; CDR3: CASSLPRGYEQYF; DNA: TGTGCCAGCAGCCTGCCCCGGGGCTACGAGCAGTACTTC
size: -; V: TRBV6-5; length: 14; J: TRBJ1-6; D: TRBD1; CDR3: CASRKDRANSPLHF; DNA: TGTGCCAGCCGTAAGGACAGGGCCAATTCACCCCTCCACTTT
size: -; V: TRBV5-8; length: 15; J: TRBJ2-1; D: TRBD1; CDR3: CASSYRTGMSNEQFF; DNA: TGTGCCAGCAGCTATAGGACAGGGATGAGCAATGAGCAGTTCTTC
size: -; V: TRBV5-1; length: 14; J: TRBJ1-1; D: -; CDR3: CASSSTVMNTEAFF; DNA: TGCGCCAGCAGTTCTACGGTGATGAACACTGAAGCTTTCTTT
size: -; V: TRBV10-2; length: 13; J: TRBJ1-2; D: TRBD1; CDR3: CASRQGAQDGYTF; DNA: TGCGCCAGCAGACAGGGGGCGCAGGATGGCTACACCTTC
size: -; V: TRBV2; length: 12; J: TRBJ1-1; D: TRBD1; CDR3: CASKGQGSEAFF; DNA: TGTGCCAGCAAGGGACAGGGTAGCGAAGCTTTCTTT
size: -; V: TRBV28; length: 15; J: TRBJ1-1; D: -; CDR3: CASSSMTGEVTEAFF; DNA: TGTGCCAGCAGTTCAATGACAGGAGAAGTCACTGAAGCTTTCTTT
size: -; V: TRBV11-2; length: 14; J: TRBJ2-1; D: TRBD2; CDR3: CASSPRGARDEQFF; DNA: TGTGCCAGCAGCCCGCGGGGGGCCCGGGATGAGCAGTTCTTC
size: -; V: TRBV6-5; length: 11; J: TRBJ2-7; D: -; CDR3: CASGQTYEQYF; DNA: TGTGCCAGCGGACAGACCTACGAGCAGTACTTC
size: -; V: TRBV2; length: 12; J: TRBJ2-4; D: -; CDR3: CASRGLPNIQYF; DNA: TGTGCCAGCCGGGGACTCCCAAACATTCAGTACTTC
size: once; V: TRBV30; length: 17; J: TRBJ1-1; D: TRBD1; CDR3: CAWSPLRQGNKNTEAFF; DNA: TGTGCCTGGAGTCCTCTTAGACAGGGTAATAAAAACACTGAAGCTTTCTTT
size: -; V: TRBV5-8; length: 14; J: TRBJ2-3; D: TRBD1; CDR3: CASDRDRAADTQYF; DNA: TGTGCCAGCGATAGGGACAGGGCTGCAGATACGCAGTATTTT
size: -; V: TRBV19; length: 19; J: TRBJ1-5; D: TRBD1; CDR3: CASRFTGQELSWSNQPQHF; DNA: TGTGCCAGTAGATTCACGGGACAGGAACTTTCGTGGAGCAATCAGCCCCAGCATTTT
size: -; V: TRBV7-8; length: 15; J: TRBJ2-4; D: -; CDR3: CASSLVVGAQNIQYF; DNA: TGTGCCAGCAGCTTGGTCGTGGGGGCCCAAAACATTCAGTACTTC
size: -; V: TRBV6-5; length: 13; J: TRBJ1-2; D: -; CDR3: CASSITGSYGYTF; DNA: TGTGCCAGCAGTATAACCGGGAGCTATGGCTACACCTTC
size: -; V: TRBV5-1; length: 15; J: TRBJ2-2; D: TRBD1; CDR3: CASSLGDRDTGELFF; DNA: TGCGCCAGCAGCTTGGGGGACAGGGACACCGGGGAGCTGTTTTTT
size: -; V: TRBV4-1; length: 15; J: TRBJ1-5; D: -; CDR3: CASSQDWGPNQPQHF; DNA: TGCGCCAGCAGCCAAGACTGGGGGCCCAATCAGCCCCAGCATTTT
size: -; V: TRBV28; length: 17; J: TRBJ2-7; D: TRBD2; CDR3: CASSFGLAGGLSYEQYF; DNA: TGTGCCAGCAGTTTCGGACTAGCGGGGGGGCTGTCCTACGAGCAGTACTTC
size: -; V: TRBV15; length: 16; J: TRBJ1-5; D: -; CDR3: CATSSRAKEGNQPQHF; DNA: TGTGCCACCAGCAGCCGGGCCAAGGAGGGCAATCAGCCCCAGCATTTT
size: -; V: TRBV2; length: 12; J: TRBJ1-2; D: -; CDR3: CASSTGFYGYTF; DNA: TGTGCCAGCAGTACAGGTTTCTATGGCTACACCTTC
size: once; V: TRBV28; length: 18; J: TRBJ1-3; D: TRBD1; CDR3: CASTGQGDLRFPGNTIYF; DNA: TGTGCCAGCACCGGACAGGGGGACCTTCGGTTCCCCGGAAACACCATATATTTT
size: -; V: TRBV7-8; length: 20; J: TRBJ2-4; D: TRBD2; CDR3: CASSWIPGLAGGRAKNIQYF; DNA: TGTGCCAGCAGCTGGATCCCGGGACTAGCGGGGGGCAGAGCCAAAAACATTCAGTACTTC
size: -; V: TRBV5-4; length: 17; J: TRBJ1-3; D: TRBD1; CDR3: CASSLRTGGDVVNTIYF; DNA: TGTGCCAGCAGCTTGAGGACAGGGGGTGATGTGGTAAACACCATATATTTT
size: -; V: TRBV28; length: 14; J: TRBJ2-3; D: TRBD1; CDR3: CASSIQGTTDTQYF; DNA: TGTGCCAGCAGTATACAGGGGACCACAGATACGCAGTATTTT
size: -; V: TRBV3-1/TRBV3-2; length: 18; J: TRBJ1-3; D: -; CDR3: CASSQDILPGKPGNTIYF; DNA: TGTGCCAGCAGCCAAGATATTCTTCCGGGGAAGCCTGGAAACACCATATATTTT
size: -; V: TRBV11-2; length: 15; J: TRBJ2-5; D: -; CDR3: CASSLNRAPKETQYF; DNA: TGTGCCAGCAGCTTAAACAGAGCCCCCAAAGAGACCCAGTACTTC